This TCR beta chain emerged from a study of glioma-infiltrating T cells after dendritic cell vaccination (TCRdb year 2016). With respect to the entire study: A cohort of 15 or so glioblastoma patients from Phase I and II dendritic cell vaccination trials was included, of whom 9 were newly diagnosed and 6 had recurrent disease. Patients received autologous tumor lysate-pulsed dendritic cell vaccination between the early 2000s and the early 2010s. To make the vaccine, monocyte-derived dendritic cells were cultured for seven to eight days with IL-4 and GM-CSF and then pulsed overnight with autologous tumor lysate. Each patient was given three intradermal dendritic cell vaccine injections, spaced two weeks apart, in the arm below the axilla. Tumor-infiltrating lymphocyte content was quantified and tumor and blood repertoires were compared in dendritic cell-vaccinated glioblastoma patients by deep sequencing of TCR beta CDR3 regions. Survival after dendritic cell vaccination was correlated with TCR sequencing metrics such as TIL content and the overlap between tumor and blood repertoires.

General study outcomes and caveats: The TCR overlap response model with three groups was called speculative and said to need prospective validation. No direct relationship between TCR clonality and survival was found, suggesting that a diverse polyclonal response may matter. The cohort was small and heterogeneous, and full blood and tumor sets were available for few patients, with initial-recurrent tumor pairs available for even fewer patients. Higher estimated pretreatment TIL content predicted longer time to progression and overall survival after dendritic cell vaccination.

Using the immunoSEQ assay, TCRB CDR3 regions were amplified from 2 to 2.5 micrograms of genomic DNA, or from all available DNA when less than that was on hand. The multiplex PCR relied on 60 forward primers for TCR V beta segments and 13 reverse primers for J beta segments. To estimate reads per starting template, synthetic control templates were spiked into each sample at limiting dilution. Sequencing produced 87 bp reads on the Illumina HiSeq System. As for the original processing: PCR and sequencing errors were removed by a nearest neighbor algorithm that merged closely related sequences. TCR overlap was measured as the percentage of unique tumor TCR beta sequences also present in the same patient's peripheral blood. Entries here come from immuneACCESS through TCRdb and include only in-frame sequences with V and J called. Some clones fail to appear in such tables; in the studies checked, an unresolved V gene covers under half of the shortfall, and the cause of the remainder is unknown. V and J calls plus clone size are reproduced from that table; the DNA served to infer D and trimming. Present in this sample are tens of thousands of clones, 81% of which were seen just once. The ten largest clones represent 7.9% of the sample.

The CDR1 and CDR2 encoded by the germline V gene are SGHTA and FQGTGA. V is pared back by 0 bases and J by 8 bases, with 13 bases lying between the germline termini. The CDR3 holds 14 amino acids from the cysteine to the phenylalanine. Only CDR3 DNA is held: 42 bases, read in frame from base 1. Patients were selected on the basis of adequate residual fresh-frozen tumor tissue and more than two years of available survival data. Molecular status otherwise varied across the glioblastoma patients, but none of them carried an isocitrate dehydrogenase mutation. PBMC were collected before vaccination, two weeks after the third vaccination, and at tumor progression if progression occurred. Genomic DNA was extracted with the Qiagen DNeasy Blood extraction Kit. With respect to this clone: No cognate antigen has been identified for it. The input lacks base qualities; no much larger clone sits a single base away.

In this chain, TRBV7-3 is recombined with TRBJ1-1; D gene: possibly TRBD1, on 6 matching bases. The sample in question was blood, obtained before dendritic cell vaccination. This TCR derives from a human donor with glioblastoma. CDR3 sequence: CASSLTGGEGEAFF. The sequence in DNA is TGTGCCAGCAGCTTAACAGGGGGGGAAGGGGAAGCTTTCTTT.